This T cell receptor beta chain was sequenced in a study of T cells in Graves' hyperthyroidism and ophthalmopathy. This clonotype was seen at least ten times. The antigen remains unidentified. Regarding the study as a whole: Ophthalmopathy stood apart from stable hyperthyroidism in a 13 V-J model.

Amplified TCR beta CDR3 regions came from RNA transcripts. The study used the HTBI primer set for a first-round RT-PCR of the TCR CDR3. TCRdb re-called the multiplex PCR reads through MiXCR, storing one row per CDR3 protein. The sample carries 300,000 to 450,000 distinct CDR3 sequences, around an eighth recorded once. With V trimmed by 0 bases and J by 8 bases, 3 bases remained unmatched. CDR3 length: 14 residues. In germline, CDR1 is SGHRS, CDR2 YFSETQ. Specimen: blood. This clonotype was obtained from a man aged 25-45 years with Graves' hyperthyroidism that later progressed to Graves' ophthalmopathy. The chain has TRBV5-1 and TRBJ1-4; 8 bases agree with TRBD1. This CDR3 reads CASSLEQGAEKLFF. As DNA, the CDR3 is TGCGCCAGCAGCTTGGAGCAGGGGGCCGAAAAACTGTTTTTT.